This TCR beta chain was identified in a study of blood T cells in healthy people across ages. CDR1 is MNHEY, CDR2 SMNVEV, per germline (reference sequence). The CDR3 loop spans 14 amino acids. Trimming left V 6 bases short and J 7 bases short, with 19 bases between. Each donor was a healthy Caucasian individual from Russia, aged about 6 to 100. Every donor provided roughly 10 milliliters of peripheral blood. No fewer than 5.5 micrograms of total RNA were isolated from every sample. Alongside a J-beta primer mix, a sample-barcoded 5' primer served in a second PCR lasting roughly 6 to 12 cycles. Every molecule of cDNA carried a tag from a template-switch adaptor with 12 random nucleotides. TCRdb re-derived calls from the 5' RACE reads in MiXCR, one entry per CDR3 protein. Among around 1.1 million distinct CDR3 sequences, roughly two fifths were seen once, and the ten largest hold approximately 14%.

The sequencing sample was made of blood. This chain links TRBV27 with TRBJ2-7; D possibly uses TRBD1 or TRBD2 (5 bases each). This clonotype was obtained from a man younger than 35 in good health. CDR3 loop: CASRLGTAYNEQYF. The CDR3 DNA reads as TGTGCCAGCAGACTTGGGACGGCATACAATGAGCAGTACTTC.